This T cell receptor (beta chain) was captured in a study of regulatory T cells in long-lasting Graves disease. Arm-PCR with iRepertoire HTBI primers amplified the CDR3 regions for these TCR beta libraries. Authors' methods: The samples included 62 TRBV and over 13 TRBJ segments. TCRdb processed the multiplex PCR reads anew with MiXCR; each CDR3 protein has one entry. The V and J calls follow TCRdb's processing rather than the paper's. The sample lists hundreds of thousands of distinct CDR3 sequences; roughly 13% were seen once. CDR1 LGHDT and CDR2 YNNKEL come from the germline V gene (reference sequence). Trimming left V 4 bases short and J 0 bases short, with 7 bases between. The CDR3 totals 14 residues. This clonotype occurred a few times. The time point: newly diagnosed GD, antithyroid drugs for less than 3 months. The TCR library was made from RNA that had been extracted from PBMCs in TRIzol. These records were also assigned to another study, of T cells in Graves' hyperthyroidism and ophthalmopathy. As that report states: TCR CDR3 underwent first-round RT-PCR with the HTBI primer set.

The gene calls are TRBV3-1 and TRBJ1-3; no reliable D call. The sample consisted of peripheral blood mononuclear cells (PBMCs), taken at new diagnosis, from a patient treated with antithyroid drugs. This clonotype originated in a man aged 25 to 40 with Graves disease. CDR3 nucleotide sequence: TGTGCCAGCAGCCCTACACTCTCTGGAAACACCATATATTTT. Amino acid sequence: CASSPTLSGNTIYF.